This is a list of T cell receptor beta chains from one sample in a study of blood T cell repertoires in COVID-19. Using immunoSEQ multiplex PCR, the repertoire was profiled, and TCRdb retains in-frame clones only, with some absent. The table lists about 90,000 clones, over 80% of them singletons, with approximately 31% in the top ten. Sequencing was performed on peripheral blood. The receptors shown here come from a woman of 80 years or more with active or convalescent COVID-19. CDR3s include the opening cysteine and the closing phenylalanine or tryptophan. The order of the fields is D gene, clone size, V gene, J gene, CDR3 DNA, CDR3 protein. A D gene is named only where the DNA matches it firmly. Part of the rows lack a size; the others show once, few, many or a class for expanded clones.

>NA|NA|TRBV28|TRBJ1-4
TGTGCCAGCCGCCAGGGCAATGAAAAACTGTTTTTT
CASRQGNEKLFF
>TRBD1|few|TRBV5-1|TRBJ1-1
TGCGCCAGCAGATCCGGGACAGCGAACACTGAAGCTTTCTTT
CASRSGTANTEAFF
>NA|NA|TRBV7-9|TRBJ1-5
TGTGCCAGCAGCTCTCAGGGGTTCAAAGGCAATCAGCCCCAGCATTTT
CASSSQGFKGNQPQHF
>NA|NA|TRBV7-2|TRBJ1-5
TGTGCCAGCAGCTTAAAGGGGGATCAGCCCCAGCATTTT
CASSLKGDQPQHF
>NA|NA|TRBV6-1|TRBJ2-7
TGTGCCAGCAGTGAAGCGCAACGGGGGACCTACGAGCAGTACTTC
CASSEAQRGTYEQYF
>NA|NA|TRBV3-1/TRBV3-2|TRBJ1-5
TGTGCCAGCAGCCTAGGGGCGGGGAGTAGCAATCAGCCCCAGCATTTT
CASSLGAGSSNQPQHF
>TRBD1|NA|TRBV7-2|TRBJ1-5
TGTGCCAGCAGCCCCGGACAGGAAAAAGGTTATAGCAATCAGCCCCAGCATTTT
CASSPGQEKGYSNQPQHF
>NA|NA|TRBV7-9|TRBJ2-4
TGTGCCAGCGCGGACAAAAACATTCAGTACTTC
CASADKNIQYF
>NA|NA|TRBV9|TRBJ2-7
TGTGCCAGCAGCACGGTCCCCGAGGACTACGAGCAGTACTTC
CASSTVPEDYEQYF
>TRBD1|NA|TRBV19|TRBJ1-2
TGTGCCAGTAGGCCGGGACAGGGGGCGTCTCTATGGGGCTACACCTTC
CASRPGQGASLWGYTF
>NA|NA|TRBV7-2|TRBJ1-1
TGTGCCAGCAGCTTAGGTACAGGGAACACTGAAGCTTTCTTT
CASSLGTGNTEAFF
>TRBD1|NA|TRBV7-9|TRBJ1-1
TGTGCCAGCAGCCAGGCATCAGGGGGCCTTGAAGCTTTCTTT
CASSQASGGLEAFF
>NA|NA|TRBV19|TRBJ1-1
TGTGCCAGTAGTATAACCAGGGGCTGGACTGAAGCTTTCTTT
CASSITRGWTEAFF
>NA|NA|TRBV5-6|TRBJ1-6
TGTGCCAGCAGCTTGACAGGGCTGAGTTCACCCCTCCACTTT
CASSLTGLSSPLHF
>TRBD2|NA|TRBV28|TRBJ2-5
TGTGCCAGCAAACTAGCGGGAGGGTGGGAGACCCAGTACTTC
CASKLAGGWETQYF
>TRBD1|NA|TRBV5-1|TRBJ2-7
TGCGCCAGCAGACCCGGGACAGGGGACGAGCAGTACTTC
CASRPGTGDEQYF